This T cell receptor (beta chain) derives from a study of vaccination effects on CD4 cells after COVID-19. Clones were read by immunoSEQ multiplex PCR, and TCRdb kept only the in-frame ones, dropping some. This table holds roughly 70,000 clones, roughly 81% found once. Note on this clone: Its specificity is unknown.

Study-level results: Healthy vaccinees showed cross-reactivity with common cold coronaviruses in only 1 of 255 vaccine-induced clones. Substantial clonal contraction characterized both infection- and vaccine-induced clones late after vaccination.

Before sequencing, viral peptide pools were used by the ViraFEST assay to expand antigen-specific CD4+ T cells. After around 10 days in culture, the CD4+ T cells were isolated. Subjects were given two BNT162b2 or mRNA-1273 vaccine doses. PBMC were cultured at under 2.5 million per well with 8 to 10 IU/ml IL-2 and 8 to 10 ug/ml peptides. The TCR sequence derives from a human donor who received a COVID-19 vaccine. The sequences come from CD4+ T cells from PBMCs cultured with HCoV-229E spike peptides, collected after COVID-19 vaccination.

The CDR3 sequence: CASSLRLAGGLVNEQFF. The CDR3 bases are TGTGCCAGCAGCTTACGCCTAGCGGGGGGTCTTGTCAATGAGCAGTTCTTC. This chain joins TRBV7-8 and TRBJ2-1, with 11 bases fitting TRBD2. This CDR3 contains 17 residues. V lost 2 bases and J lost 6; bases outside the gene matches: 9. CDR1 is SGHVS and CDR2 is FQNEAQ in the germline V gene.